This T cell receptor beta chain was captured in a study of blood T cell repertoires in COVID-19. Study information: From T cells, B-cell-depleted T cells, or PBMCs came the material, which was cDNA or gDNA.

Seattle-derived patients entered the study during active infection and were followed longitudinally. Under the authors' procedure: Amplification of reference gene primers was used by the study to estimate nucleated cell counts. Repertoires were generated with immunoSEQ multiplex PCR, while TCRdb's copy carries only in-frame clones and drops some. The D gene and trimming were derived from the DNA, and the V and J assignments and clone size from that table. Among under 300,000 clones listed, about 90% were seen once. Germline CDR1 and CDR2: LGHDT and YNNKEL (reference sequence). The CDR3 is 12 amino acids. Trimming cost V 8 bases and J 4 bases, with 11 bases left between them.

This TCR was recovered from a woman aged 55-69 years with COVID-19, enrolled during active disease. The sample consisted of peripheral blood. The rearrangement joins TRBV3-1 (or the pseudogene TRBV3-2) to TRBJ2-5; D may be TRBD2 (7 bases). The CDR3 here is CASGGGRETQYF. The DNA for the CDR3 is TGTGCCAGCGGCGGGGGCCGAGAGACCCAGTACTTC.